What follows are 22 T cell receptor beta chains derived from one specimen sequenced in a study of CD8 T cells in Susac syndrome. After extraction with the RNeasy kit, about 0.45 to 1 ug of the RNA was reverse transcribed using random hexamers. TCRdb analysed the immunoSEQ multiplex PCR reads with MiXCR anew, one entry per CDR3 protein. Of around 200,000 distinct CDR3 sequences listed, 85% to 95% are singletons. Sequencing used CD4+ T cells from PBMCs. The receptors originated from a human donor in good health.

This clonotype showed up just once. CDR3 sequence: CASSVVSGPNYGYTF. The CDR3 DNA is TGTGCCAGCAGCGTAGTGTCAGGCCCCAACTATGGCTACACCTTC. The chain has TRBV9 and TRBJ1-2, with D uncertain. Trimming removed 0 bases from V and 2 bases from J, with 11 bases in between. The length of the CDR3 is 15 residues. Germline V gives CDR1 SGDLS, CDR2 YYNGEE.

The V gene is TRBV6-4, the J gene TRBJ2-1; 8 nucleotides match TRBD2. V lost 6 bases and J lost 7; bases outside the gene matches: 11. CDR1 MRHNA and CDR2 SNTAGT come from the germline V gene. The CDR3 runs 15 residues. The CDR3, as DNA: TGTGCCAGCAGCCAGGGACTAGTCTTGGCTAATGAGCAGTTCTTC. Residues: CASSQGLVLANEQFF.

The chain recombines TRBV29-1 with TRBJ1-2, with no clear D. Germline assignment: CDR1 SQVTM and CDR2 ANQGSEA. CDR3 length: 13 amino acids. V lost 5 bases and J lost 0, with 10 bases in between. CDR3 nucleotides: TGCAGCGTTCTAGGATACTCTAACTATGGCTACACCTTC. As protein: CSVLGYSNYGYTF.

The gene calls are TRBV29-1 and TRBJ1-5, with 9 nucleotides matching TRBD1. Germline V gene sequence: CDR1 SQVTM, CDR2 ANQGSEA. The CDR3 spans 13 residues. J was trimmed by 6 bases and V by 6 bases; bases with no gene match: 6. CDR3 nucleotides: TGCAGCGTCGTACAGGGGGCCAGTCAGCCCCAGCATTTT. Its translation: CSVVQGASQPQHF. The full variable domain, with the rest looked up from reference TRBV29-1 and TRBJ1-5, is SAVISQKPSRDICQRGTSLTIQCQVDSQVTMMFWYRQQPGQSLTLIATANQGSEATYESGFVIDKFPISRPNLTFSTLTVSNMSPEDSSIYLCSVVQGASQPQHFGDGTRLSIL.

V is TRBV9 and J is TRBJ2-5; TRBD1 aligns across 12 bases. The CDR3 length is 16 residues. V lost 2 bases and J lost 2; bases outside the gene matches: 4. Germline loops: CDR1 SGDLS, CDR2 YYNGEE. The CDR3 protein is CASSVGTGGVQETQYF. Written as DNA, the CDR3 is TGTGCCAGCAGCGTCGGGACAGGGGGCGTACAAGAGACCCAGTACTTC.

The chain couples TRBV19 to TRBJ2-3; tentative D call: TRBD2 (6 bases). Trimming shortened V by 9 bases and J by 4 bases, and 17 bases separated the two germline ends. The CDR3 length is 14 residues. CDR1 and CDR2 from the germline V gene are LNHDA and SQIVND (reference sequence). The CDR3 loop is CASGHAGRADTQYF. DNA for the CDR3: TGTGCCAGCGGGCATGCGGGAAGGGCAGATACGCAGTATTTT.

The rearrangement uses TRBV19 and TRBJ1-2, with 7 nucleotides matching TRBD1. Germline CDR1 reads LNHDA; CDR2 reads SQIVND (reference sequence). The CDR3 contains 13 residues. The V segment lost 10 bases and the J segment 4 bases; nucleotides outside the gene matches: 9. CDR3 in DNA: TGTGCCACCCTTACCCGGGACAGCTATGGCTACACCTTC. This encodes CATLTRDSYGYTF.

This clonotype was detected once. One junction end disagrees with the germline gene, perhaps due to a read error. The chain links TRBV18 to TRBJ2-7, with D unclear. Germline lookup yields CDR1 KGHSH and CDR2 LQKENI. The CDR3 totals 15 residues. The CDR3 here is CASSPPAPLSDEQYF. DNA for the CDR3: TGTGCCAGCTCACCACCGGCCCCTCTCTCCGACGAGCAGTACTTC.

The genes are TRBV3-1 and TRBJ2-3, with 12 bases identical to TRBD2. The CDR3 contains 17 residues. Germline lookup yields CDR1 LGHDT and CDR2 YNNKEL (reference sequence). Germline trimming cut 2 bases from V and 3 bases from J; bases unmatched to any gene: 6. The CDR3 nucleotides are TGTGCCAGCAGCCAACCCCTAGCGGGAGGGGAAACAGATACGCAGTATTTT. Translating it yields CASSQPLAGGETDTQYF.

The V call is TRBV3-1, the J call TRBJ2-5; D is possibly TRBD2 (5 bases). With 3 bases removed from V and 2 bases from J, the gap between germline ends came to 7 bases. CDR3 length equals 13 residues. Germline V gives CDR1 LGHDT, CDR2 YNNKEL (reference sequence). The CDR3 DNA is TGTGCCAGCAGCCACCGGGATCAAGAGACCCAGTACTTC. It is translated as CASSHRDQETQYF.

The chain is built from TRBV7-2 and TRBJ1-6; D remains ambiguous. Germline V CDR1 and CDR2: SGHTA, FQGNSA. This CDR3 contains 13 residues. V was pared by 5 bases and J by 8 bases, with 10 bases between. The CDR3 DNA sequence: TGTGCCAGCAGCCCAGGTTTTCATTCACCCCTCCACTTT. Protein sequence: CASSPGFHSPLHF.

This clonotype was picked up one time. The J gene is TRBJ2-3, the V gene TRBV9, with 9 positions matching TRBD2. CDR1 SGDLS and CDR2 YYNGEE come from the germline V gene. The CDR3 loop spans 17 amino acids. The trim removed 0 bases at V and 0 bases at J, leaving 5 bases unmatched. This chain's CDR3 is CASSVDPSGVSTDTQYF. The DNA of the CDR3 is TGTGCCAGCAGCGTAGACCCTAGCGGGGTTAGCACAGATACGCAGTATTTT.

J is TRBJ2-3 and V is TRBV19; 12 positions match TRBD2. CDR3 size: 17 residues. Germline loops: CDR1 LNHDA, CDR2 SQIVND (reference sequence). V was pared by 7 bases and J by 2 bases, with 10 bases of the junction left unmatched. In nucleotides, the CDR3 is TGTGCCAGTAAGACCCAACTAGCGGGAGGAACCACAGATACGCAGTATTTT. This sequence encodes CASKTQLAGGTTDTQYF. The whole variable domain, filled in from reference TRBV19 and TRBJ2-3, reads DGGITQSPKYLFRKEGQNVTLSCEQNLNHDAMYWYRQDPGQGLRLIYYSQIVNDFQKGDIAEGYSVSREKKESFPLTVTSAQKNPTAFYLCASKTQLAGGTTDTQYFGPGTRLTVL.

Written as DNA, the CDR3 is TGTGCCAGCAGAATGACCAGGGCGGGCAATGGAACCGGGGAGCTGTTTTTT. Residues: CASRMTRAGNGTGELFF. The genes are TRBV2 and TRBJ2-2; tentatively, D is TRBD1 or TRBD2 (5 bases each). Trimming cost V 6 bases and J 5 bases, with 22 bases left between them. Germline CDR1 SNHLY, CDR2 FYNNEI. The CDR3 consists of 17 residues.

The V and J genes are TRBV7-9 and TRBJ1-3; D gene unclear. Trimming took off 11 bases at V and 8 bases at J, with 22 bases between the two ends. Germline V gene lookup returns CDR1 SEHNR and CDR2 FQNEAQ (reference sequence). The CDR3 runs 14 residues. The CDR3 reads CAWQLTPPADTIYF. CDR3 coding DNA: TGTGCCTGGCAGCTTACTCCCCCCGCGGACACCATATATTTT.

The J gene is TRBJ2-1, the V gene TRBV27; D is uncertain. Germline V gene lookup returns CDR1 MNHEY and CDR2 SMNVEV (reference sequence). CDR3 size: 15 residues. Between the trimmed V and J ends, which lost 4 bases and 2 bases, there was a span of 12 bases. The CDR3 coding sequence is TGTGCCAGCAGTTCGGAATGGAACCCCTACAATGAGCAGTTCTTC. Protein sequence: CASSSEWNPYNEQFF.

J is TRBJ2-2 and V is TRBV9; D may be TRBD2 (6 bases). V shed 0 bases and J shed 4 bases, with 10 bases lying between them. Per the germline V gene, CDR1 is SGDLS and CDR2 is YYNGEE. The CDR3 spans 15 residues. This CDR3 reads CASSVDGSVTGELFF. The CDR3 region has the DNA TGTGCCAGCAGCGTAGACGGGAGTGTCACCGGGGAGCTGTTTTTT. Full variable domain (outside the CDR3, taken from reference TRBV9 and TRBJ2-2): DSGVTQTPKHLITATGQRVTLRCSPRSGDLSVYWYQQSLDQGLQFLIQYYNGEERAKGNILERFSAQQFPDLHSELNLSSLELGDSALYFCASSVDGSVTGELFFGEGSRLTVL.

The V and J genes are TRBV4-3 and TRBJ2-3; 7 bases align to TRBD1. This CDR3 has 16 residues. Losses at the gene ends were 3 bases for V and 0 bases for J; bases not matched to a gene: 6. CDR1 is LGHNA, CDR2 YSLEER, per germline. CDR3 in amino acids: CASSHRQGKSTDTQYF. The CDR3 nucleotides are TGCGCCAGCAGCCACCGACAGGGAAAAAGCACAGATACGCAGTATTTT.

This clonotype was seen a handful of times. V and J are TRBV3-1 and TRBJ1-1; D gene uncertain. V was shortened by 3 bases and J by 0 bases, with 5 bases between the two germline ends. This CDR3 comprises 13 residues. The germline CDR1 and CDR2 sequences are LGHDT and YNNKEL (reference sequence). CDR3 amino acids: CASSQTLNTEAFF. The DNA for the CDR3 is TGTGCCAGCAGCCAGACTTTGAACACTGAAGCTTTCTTT.

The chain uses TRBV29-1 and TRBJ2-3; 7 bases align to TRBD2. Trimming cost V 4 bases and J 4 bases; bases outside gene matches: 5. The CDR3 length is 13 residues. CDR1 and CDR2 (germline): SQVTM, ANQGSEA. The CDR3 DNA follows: TGCAGCGTTGGGGAGGGAAACGCAGATACGCAGTATTTT. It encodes CSVGEGNADTQYF.

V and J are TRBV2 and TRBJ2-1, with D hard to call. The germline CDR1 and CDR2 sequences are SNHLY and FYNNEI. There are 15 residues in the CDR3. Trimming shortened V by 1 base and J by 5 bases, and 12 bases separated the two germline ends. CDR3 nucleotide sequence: TGTGCCAGCAGTGAAGTCGGGCAGGTTGACAATGAGCAGTTCTTC. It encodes CASSEVGQVDNEQFF.

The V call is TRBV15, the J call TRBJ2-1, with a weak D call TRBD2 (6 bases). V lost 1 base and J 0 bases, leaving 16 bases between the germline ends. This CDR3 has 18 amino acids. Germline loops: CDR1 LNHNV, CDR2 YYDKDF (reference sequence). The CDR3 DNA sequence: TGTGCCACCAGCAGAGCTCGAGCCGGGAGTAGCTCCTACAATGAGCAGTTCTTC. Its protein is CATSRARAGSSSYNEQFF.